The 13 T cell receptor beta chains in this list originate from one sample, sequenced in a study of T cell responses to AZD1222 COVID-19 vaccine. The protocol was immunoSEQ multiplex PCR, while the TCRdb copy is restricted to in-frame clones and leaves out a portion. The repertoire holds 100,000 to 150,000 clones, with around 93% as singletons. The source material was peripheral blood, sampled on day 0 of AZD1222 vaccination. Receptor source: an adult in good health.

The chain has TRBV9 and TRBJ2-5; 9 bases map to TRBD1. J was trimmed by 2 bases and V by 3 bases; bases with no gene match: 5. The CDR3 extends over 15 amino acids. From germline, CDR1 is SGDLS and CDR2 YYNGEE. The CDR3 sequence is CASSAGQGGQETQYF. For the CDR3, the DNA is TGTGCCAGCAGCGCGGGACAGGGTGGACAAGAGACCCAGTACTTC.

The CDR3 sequence: CASSEGENYEQYF. The CDR3 DNA is TGTGCCAGCAGTGAAGGGGAGAACTACGAGCAGTACTTC. V usage is TRBV6-1 and J usage is TRBJ2-7, with D possibly being TRBD2 (5 bases). V was trimmed by 1 base and J by 3 bases, leaving 7 bases between them. Per the germline V gene, CDR1 is MNHNS and CDR2 is SASEGT. The CDR3 contains 13 residues.

V gene TRBV19 combines with J gene TRBJ1-1; D uncertain. V was trimmed by 7 bases and J by 4 bases, leaving 7 bases between them. Germline V gene lookup returns CDR1 LNHDA and CDR2 SQIVND (reference sequence). The CDR3 covers 11 residues. CDR3 nucleotides: TGTGCCAGTATCAGGAGCACTGAAGCTTTCTTT. Translation gives CASIRSTEAFF.

The chain employs TRBV4-3 and TRBJ1-2; D is ambiguous. Germline V gene lookup returns CDR1 LGHNA and CDR2 YSLEER. The CDR3 is 15 amino acids. Trimming cost V 0 bases and J 8 bases, with 16 bases left between them. The CDR3 loop is CASSQDLRDIEGYTF. CDR3 sequence (DNA): TGCGCCAGCAGCCAAGATCTCCGGGATATAGAAGGCTACACCTTC.

The V call is TRBV27, the J call TRBJ2-5; TRBD2 might be the D (6 bases). This CDR3 is built from 15 residues. CDR1 is MNHEY and CDR2 is SMNVEV in the germline V gene (reference sequence). The V end lost 2 bases, the J end lost 5 bases, and 15 bases lay between the germline ends. This CDR3 is CASSLIVASVETQYF. The CDR3 bases are TGTGCCAGCAGTTTAATCGTCGCTAGCGTGGAGACCCAGTACTTC.

This clone was seen repeatedly, ten times or more. This chain links TRBV6-2 or TRBV6-3 with TRBJ2-7; 11 bases are a match to TRBD1. The CDR3 is 14 amino acids. V was clipped by 5 bases and J by 3 bases; unmatched bases: 3. Germline V gene data show CDR1 as MNHEY and CDR2 as SVGEGT. CDR3 loop: CASSKGTGGYEQYF. CDR3 bases: TGTGCCAGCAGTAAAGGGACAGGGGGCTACGAGCAGTACTTC.

The chain carries TRBV5-1 and TRBJ1-2; D is possibly TRBD1 (5 bases). Trimming stripped 0 bases from V and 2 bases from J, with 5 bases between. CDR1 SGHRS and CDR2 YFSETQ come from the germline V gene. This CDR3 comprises 13 residues. CDR3 region: CASSLAGNYGYTF. The DNA of the CDR3 is TGCGCCAGCAGCTTGGCAGGGAACTATGGCTACACCTTC.

This clone is a singleton in its sample. J is TRBJ1-4 and V is TRBV11-3; D is uncertain. Trimming removed 1 base from V and 5 bases from J, with 11 bases in between. Germline values: CDR1 SGHNT, CDR2 YENEEA. The CDR3 spans 15 residues. CDR3 loop: CASSLGAGLNEKLFF. The CDR3 DNA sequence: TGTGCCAGCAGCTTAGGGGCCGGACTGAATGAAAAACTGTTTTTT.

The CDR3 spells CASSIRRWGYEQYF. The CDR3 nucleotides are TGTGCCAGCAGCATTCGGCGCTGGGGCTACGAGCAGTACTTC. V usage is TRBV21-1 and J usage is TRBJ2-7. TRBV21-1 has pseudogene status. This CDR3 has 14 amino acids.

V is TRBV6-8 and J is TRBJ2-1; D is possibly TRBD1 (6 bases). The CDR3 is made up of 15 amino acids. CDR1 is MNHGY and CDR2 is SAAAGT in the germline V gene. Trimming removed 6 bases at V and 3 bases at J, with 15 bases between. CDR3 region: CASRGRRGHYNEQFF. CDR3 bases: TGTGCCAGCAGGGGCCGCAGGGGCCACTACAATGAGCAGTTCTTC.

This chain uses TRBV24-1 with TRBJ2-1, with TRBD2 matching 11 bases. The germline V gene encodes CDR1 KGHDR and CDR2 SFDVKD. The CDR3 loop spans 15 amino acids. V dropped 4 bases and J dropped 4; count of bases not matched to a gene: 2. The CDR3 loop reads CATSEGTSGYNEQFF. For the CDR3, the DNA is TGTGCCACCAGTGAGGGGACTAGCGGTTACAATGAGCAGTTCTTC.

V is TRBV6-5 and J is TRBJ2-5; perhaps TRBD2 as D (6 bases). In germline, CDR1 is MNHEY, CDR2 SVGAGI. V shed 3 bases and J shed 0 bases, with 8 bases lying between them. The CDR3 contains 14 residues. This CDR3 reads CASSYGGNQETQYF. The DNA of the CDR3 is TGTGCCAGCAGTTATGGGGGGAACCAAGAGACCCAGTACTTC.

Only one count was recorded for this clone. This chain links TRBV4-3 with TRBJ2-3; 7 bases are a match to TRBD1. Looked up from germline, CDR1 is LGHNA and CDR2 is YSLEER. This CDR3 is built from 17 residues. J lost 2 bases, V lost 3 bases, and 11 bases had no gene match. CDR3 nucleotides: TGCGCCAGCAGCCACGACAGGGTTCCCAACCCCACAGATACGCAGTATTTT. This codes for CASSHDRVPNPTDTQYF.